These 7 T cell receptor beta chains were sequenced from one sample in a study of cytomegalovirus exposure and HLA in healthy donors. The PCR made use of 60 Vbeta and 13 Jbeta primers. Sequenced by immunoSEQ multiplex PCR; TCRdb stores in-frame clones only, minus some. The sample shows approximately 74,000 clones, approximately 81% of them seen only once. The sequenced sample consisted of PBMCs. The receptors were sampled from a woman aged 30 to 39 in good health and CMV-seronegative.

V usage is TRBV30 and J usage is TRBJ1-5; a possible D gene is TRBD1 (5 bases). V shed 4 bases and J shed 6 bases, with 16 bases lying between them. The CDR3 covers 14 residues. In germline, CDR1 is GTSNPN, CDR2 SVGIG (reference sequence). The CDR3 reads CAWTAAGGGQPQHF. The CDR3 DNA is TGTGCCTGGACCGCGGCGGGGGGGGGTCAGCCCCAGCATTTT.

The chain uses TRBV6-5 and TRBJ2-1; 8 bases are shared with TRBD1. With 6 bases clipped from V and 3 bases from J, the junction kept 7 bases outside the gene matches. Germline CDR1 is MNHEY and CDR2 is SVGAGI. CDR3 length: 15 amino acids. The CDR3, as DNA: TGTGCCAGCAGCCTAAGACAGGGGAACTACAATGAGCAGTTCTTC. It codes for CASSLRQGNYNEQFF.

The chain is built from TRBV20-1 and TRBJ1-1; possible D gene TRBD1, 6 bases. The CDR3 has 11 amino acids. Looked up from germline, CDR1 is DFQATT and CDR2 is SNEGSKA (reference sequence). The V and J ends lost 6 bases and 5 bases respectively, with 10 bases between them. Here the CDR3 DNA reads TGCAGTGCATCAAGGGGGACTGAAGCTTTCTTT. Its protein is CSASRGTEAFF.

This rearrangement joins TRBV5-4 to TRBJ2-7; 7 nucleotides agree with TRBD1. CDR1 is SGHNT and CDR2 is YYREEE in the germline V gene (reference sequence). The CDR3 length is 14 residues. Trimming at V came to 3 bases and at J to 3 bases, leaving 6 bases not matched to a gene. Here the CDR3 DNA reads TGTGCCAGCAGCTCACGAGGGGGCCTCTACGAGCAGTACTTC. It codes for CASSSRGGLYEQYF.

The chain is built from TRBV28 and TRBJ1-1, with TRBD1 matching over 8 bases. There are 16 residues in the CDR3. V was clipped by 3 bases and J by 0 bases; unmatched bases: 6. Looked up from germline, CDR1 is MDHEN and CDR2 is SYDVKM. CDR3 sequence (DNA): TGTGCCAGCAGTTTCCCACGACAGGGGATGAACACTGAAGCTTTCTTT. It codes for CASSFPRQGMNTEAFF.

The chain employs TRBV2 and TRBJ2-5, with 9 positions matching TRBD2. The ends lost 8 bases at V and 2 bases at J; junction bases unmatched: 6. The CDR3 runs 14 residues. The germline gives CDR1 SNHLY, CDR2 FYNNEI. The CDR3 DNA sequence: TGTGCCAGCCGGGGCCTAGCGGGGCAAGAGACCCAGTACTTC. Translating gives CASRGLAGQETQYF.

The V gene is TRBV28, the J gene TRBJ1-2; TRBD1 might be the D (6 bases). Germline loops: CDR1 MDHEN, CDR2 SYDVKM. V gave up 3 bases and J gave up 7 bases, with 12 bases separating them. The CDR3 has 13 residues. Here the CDR3 DNA reads TGTGCCAGCAGTTTGCCAGGGGTATCTGGCTACACCTTC. Protein: CASSLPGVSGYTF.